The TCR beta chain described here comes from a study of blood T cell repertoires in COVID-19. On the study more broadly: Specimens from acute and convalescent COVID-19 originated in the United States, Italy and Spain. Nucleic acid was either cDNA or gDNA, and it came from T cells, B-cell-depleted T cells, or PBMCs.

This clone was picked up one time. Measured with immunoSEQ multiplex PCR; TCRdb has only the in-frame clones, and not every one. This sample has 190,000 or so clones, with around 80% found just once. The specimen sequenced was peripheral blood. This clonotype originated in a human donor with acute or convalescent COVID-19. The donor label of this sample is uncertain.

CDR3 amino acids: CAISGQGEYGYTF. Here the CDR3 DNA reads TGTGCCATCAGTGGTCAGGGCGAGTATGGCTACACCTTC. This chain joins TRBV10-3 and TRBJ1-2; TRBD1 is a possible D gene (5 bases). Germline V gene lookup returns CDR1 ENHRY and CDR2 SYGVKD. The V and J ends lost 4 bases and 5 bases respectively, with 11 bases between them. The CDR3 totals 13 residues.